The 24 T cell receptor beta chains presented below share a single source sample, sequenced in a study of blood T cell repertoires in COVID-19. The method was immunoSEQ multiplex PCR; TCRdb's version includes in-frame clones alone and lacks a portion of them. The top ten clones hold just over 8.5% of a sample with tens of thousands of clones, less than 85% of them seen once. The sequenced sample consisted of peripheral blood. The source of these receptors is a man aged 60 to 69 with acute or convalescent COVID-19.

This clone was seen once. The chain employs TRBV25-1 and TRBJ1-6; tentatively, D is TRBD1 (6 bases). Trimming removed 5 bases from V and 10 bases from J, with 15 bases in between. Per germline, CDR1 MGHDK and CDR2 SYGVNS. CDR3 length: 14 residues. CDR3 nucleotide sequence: TGTGCCAGCAGTACACAGGGAACCTACTCACCCCTCCACTTT. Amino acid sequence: CASSTQGTYSPLHF.

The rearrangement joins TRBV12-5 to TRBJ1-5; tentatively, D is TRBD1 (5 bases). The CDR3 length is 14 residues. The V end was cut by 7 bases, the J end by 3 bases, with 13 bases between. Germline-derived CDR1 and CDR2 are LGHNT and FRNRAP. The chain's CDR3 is CASARRDPNQPQHF. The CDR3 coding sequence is TGTGCTAGTGCCAGGCGGGACCCCAATCAGCCCCAGCATTTT.

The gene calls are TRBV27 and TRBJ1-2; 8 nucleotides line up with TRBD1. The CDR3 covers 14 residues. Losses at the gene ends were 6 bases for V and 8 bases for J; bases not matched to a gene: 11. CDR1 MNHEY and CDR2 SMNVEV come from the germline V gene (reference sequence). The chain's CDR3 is CASRPGQGIGGYTF. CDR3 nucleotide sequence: TGTGCCAGCAGGCCAGGACAGGGTATTGGAGGCTACACCTTC.

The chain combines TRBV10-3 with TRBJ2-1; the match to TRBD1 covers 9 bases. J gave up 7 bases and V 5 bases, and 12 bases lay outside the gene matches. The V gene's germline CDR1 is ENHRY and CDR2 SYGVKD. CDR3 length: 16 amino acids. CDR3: CAISPMGTGSSNEQFF. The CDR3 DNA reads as TGTGCCATCAGTCCAATGGGGACAGGGAGTTCGAATGAGCAGTTCTTC.

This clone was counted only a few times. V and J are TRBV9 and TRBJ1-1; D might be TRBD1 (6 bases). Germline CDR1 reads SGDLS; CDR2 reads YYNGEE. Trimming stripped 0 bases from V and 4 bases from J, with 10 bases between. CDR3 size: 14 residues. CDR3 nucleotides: TGTGCCAGCAGCGTAGTGGGGGCGAGCACTGAAGCTTTCTTT. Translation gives CASSVVGASTEAFF. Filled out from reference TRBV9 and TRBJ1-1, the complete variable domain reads DSGVTQTPKHLITATGQRVTLRCSPRSGDLSVYWYQQSLDQGLQFLIQYYNGEERAKGNILERFSAQQFPDLHSELNLSSLELGDSALYFCASSVVGASTEAFFGQGTRLTVV.

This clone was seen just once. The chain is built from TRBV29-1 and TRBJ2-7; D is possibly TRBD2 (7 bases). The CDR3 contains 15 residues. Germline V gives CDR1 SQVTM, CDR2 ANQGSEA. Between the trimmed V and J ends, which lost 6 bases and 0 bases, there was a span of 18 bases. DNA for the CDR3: TGCAGCGTCGCCCAGGCGGGGGCCGGCTCCTACGAGCAGTACTTC. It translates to CSVAQAGAGSYEQYF.

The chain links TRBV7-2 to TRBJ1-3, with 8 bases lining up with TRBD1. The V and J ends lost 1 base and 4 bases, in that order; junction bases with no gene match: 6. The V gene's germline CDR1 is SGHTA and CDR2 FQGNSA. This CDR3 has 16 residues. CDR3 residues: CASSLVGAGGGNTIYF. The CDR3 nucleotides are TGTGCCAGCAGCTTAGTAGGAGCAGGGGGCGGAAACACCATATATTTT.

The CDR3 coding sequence is TGCGCCAGCAGCGAGGGACAGTTCTATGGCTACACCTTC. Residues: CASSEGQFYGYTF. This chain connects TRBV5-1 to TRBJ1-2; 7 bases line up with TRBD1. Germline CDR1 is SGHRS and CDR2 is YFSETQ. The junction had 4 bases not matched to a gene; V was cut back by 4 bases and J by 4 bases. The CDR3 has 13 amino acids.

CDR3 coding DNA: TGTGCCAGCAGCACGGCCGGGACTCGAATCTACGAGCAGTACTTC. Its protein is CASSTAGTRIYEQYF. This chain links TRBV21-1 with TRBJ2-7; the table's D call, TRBD2, was not checked against the DNA. TRBV21-1 is listed as a pseudogene. The CDR3 contains 15 residues.

For the CDR3, the DNA is TGTGCTCTAAAACAGGCCAATAATGAAAAACTGTTTTTT. This gives the protein CALKQANNEKLFF. V gene TRBV30 combines with J gene TRBJ1-4, with D perhaps matching TRBD1 (5 bases). The CDR3 totals 13 residues. Germline V CDR1 and CDR2: GTSNPN, SVGIG (reference sequence). Complete variable domain (other parts from reference TRBV30 and TRBJ1-4): SQTIHQWPATLVQPVGSPLSLECTVEGTSNPNLYWYRQAAGRGLQLLFYSVGIGQISSEVPQNLSASRPQDRQFILSSKKLLLSDSGFYLCALKQANNEKLFFGSGTQLSVL.

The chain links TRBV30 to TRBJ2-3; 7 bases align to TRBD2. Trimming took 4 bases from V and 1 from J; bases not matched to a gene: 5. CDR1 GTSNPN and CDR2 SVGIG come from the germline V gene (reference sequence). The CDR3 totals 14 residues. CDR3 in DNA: TGTGCCTGGACCGAGGGGAGGGGCACAGATACGCAGTATTTT. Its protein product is CAWTEGRGTDTQYF. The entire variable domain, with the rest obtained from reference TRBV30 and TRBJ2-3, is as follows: SQTIHQWPATLVQPVGSPLSLECTVEGTSNPNLYWYRQAAGRGLQLLFYSVGIGQISSEVPQNLSASRPQDRQFILSSKKLLLSDSGFYLCAWTEGRGTDTQYFGPGTRLTVL.

In nucleotides, the CDR3 is TGTGCCAGCAGATATGCCCTAGCGGGAACCTACGAGCAGTACTTC. Amino acids: CASRYALAGTYEQYF. The J gene is TRBJ2-7, the V gene TRBV2; 9 bases line up with TRBD2. The CDR3 length is 15 residues. Germline values: CDR1 SNHLY, CDR2 FYNNEI. With V trimmed by 6 bases and J by 2 bases, 8 bases remained unmatched.

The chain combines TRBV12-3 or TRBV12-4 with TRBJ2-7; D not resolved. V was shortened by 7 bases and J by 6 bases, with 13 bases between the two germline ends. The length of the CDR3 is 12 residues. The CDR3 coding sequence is TGTGCCAGCACCACGACACCGGCCGAGCAGTACTTC. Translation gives CASTTTPAEQYF.

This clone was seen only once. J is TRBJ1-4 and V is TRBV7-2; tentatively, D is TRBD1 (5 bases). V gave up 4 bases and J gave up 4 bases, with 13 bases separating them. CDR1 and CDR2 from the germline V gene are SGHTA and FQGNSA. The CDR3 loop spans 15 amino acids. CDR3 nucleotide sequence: TGTGCCAGCAGCTGGGGCGGTCAGGGTAATGAAAAACTGTTTTTT. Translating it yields CASSWGGQGNEKLFF.

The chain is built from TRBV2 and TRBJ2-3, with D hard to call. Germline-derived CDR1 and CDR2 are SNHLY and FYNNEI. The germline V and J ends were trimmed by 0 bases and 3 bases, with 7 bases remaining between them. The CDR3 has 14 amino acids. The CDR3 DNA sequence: TGTGCCAGCAGTGAAGCCGGGTTTACAGATACGCAGTATTTT. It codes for CASSEAGFTDTQYF.

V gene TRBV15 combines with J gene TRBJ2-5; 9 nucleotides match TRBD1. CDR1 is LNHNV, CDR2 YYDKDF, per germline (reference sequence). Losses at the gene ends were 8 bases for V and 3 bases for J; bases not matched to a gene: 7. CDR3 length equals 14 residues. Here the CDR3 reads CATESGTGKETQYF. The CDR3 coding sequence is TGTGCCACCGAATCCGGGACAGGGAAAGAGACCCAGTACTTC. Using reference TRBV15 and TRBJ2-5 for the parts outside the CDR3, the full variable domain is DAMVIQNPRYQVTQFGKPVTLSCSQTLNHNVMYWYQQKSSQAPKLLFHYYDKDFNNEADTPDNFQSRRPNTSFCFLDIRSPGLGDTAMYLCATESGTGKETQYFGPGTRLLVL.

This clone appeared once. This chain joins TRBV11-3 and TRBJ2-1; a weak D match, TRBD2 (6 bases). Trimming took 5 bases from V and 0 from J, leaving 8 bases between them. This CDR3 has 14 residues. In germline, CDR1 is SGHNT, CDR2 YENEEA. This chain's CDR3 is CASSASDSYNEQFF. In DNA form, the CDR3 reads TGTGCCAGCAGCGCTAGCGACTCCTACAATGAGCAGTTCTTC.

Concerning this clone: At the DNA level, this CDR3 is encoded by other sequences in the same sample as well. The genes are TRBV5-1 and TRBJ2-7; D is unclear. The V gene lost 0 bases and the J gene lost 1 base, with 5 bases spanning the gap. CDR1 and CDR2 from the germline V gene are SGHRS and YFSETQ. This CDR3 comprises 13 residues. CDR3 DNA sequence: TGCGCCAGCAGCTTGGACGGTTCCTACGAGCAGTACTTC. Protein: CASSLDGSYEQYF.

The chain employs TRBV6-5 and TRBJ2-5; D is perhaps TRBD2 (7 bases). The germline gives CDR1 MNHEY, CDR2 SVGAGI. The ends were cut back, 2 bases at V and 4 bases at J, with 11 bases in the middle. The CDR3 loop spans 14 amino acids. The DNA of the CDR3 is TGTGCCAGCAGTTACGGCGGGGGCTCAGAGACCCAGTACTTC. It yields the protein CASSYGGGSETQYF.

In nucleotides, the CDR3 is TGTGCCAGCAGGGCAGGGTCGGATACGCAGTATTTT. As protein: CASRAGSDTQYF. The genes are TRBV12-3 or TRBV12-4 and TRBJ2-3; D perhaps matches TRBD1 (5 bases). Trimming pared 6 bases from V and 6 bases from J, leaving 10 bases between. The CDR3 sequence is 12 residues long.

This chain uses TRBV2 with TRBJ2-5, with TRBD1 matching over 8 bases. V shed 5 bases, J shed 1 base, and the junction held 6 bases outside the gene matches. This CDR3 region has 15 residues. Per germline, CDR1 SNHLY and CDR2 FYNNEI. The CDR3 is CASSRDRRSQETQYF. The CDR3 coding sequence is TGTGCCAGCAGTCGGGACAGGAGATCCCAAGAGACCCAGTACTTC.

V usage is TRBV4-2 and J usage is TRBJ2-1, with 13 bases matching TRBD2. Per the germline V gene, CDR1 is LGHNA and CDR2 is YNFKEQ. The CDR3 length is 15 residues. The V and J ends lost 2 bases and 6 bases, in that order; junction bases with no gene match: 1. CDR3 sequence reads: CASSQTSGGGNEQFF. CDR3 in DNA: TGTGCCAGCAGCCAAACTAGCGGGGGGGGCAATGAGCAGTTCTTC.

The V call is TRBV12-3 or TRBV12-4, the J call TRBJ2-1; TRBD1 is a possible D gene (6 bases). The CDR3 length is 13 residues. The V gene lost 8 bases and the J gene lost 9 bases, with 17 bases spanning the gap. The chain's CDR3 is CASDSPQGSEQFF. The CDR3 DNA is TGTGCCAGCGATTCCCCCCAGGGGTCTGAGCAGTTCTTC.

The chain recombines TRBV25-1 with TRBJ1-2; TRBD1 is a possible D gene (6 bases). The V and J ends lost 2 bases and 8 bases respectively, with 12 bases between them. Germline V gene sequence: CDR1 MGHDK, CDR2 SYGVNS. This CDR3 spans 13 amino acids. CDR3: CASSEAGEGGYTF. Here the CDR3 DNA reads TGTGCCAGCAGTGAAGCAGGGGAGGGAGGCTACACCTTC.